The 15 T cell receptor beta chains reported below all come from one sample, sequenced in a study of shared clonotypes between healthy human individuals. CD45RO-negative, CCR7-selected cells formed the naive CD8 fraction, which excluded terminally differentiated effector memory CD45RA+ cells. Data came from immunoSEQ multiplex PCR; TCRdb stores just in-frame clones and leaves some out. Of around 2.1 million clones listed, approximately 94% are singletons. Material for sequencing was naive CD8+ T cells from PBMCs. These TCRs come from a man between 18 and 35 years old in good health. Some clones in this sample may be carry-over from other donors' samples.

On this clone itself: The sample contains more than one DNA sequence encoding this CDR3. This sequence joins TRBV5-1 and TRBJ2-7; D not resolved. V was pared by 0 bases and J by 0 bases, with 4 bases between. This CDR3 is built from 13 residues. CDR1 and CDR2 from the germline V gene are SGHRS and YFSETQ. DNA for the CDR3: TGCGCCAGCAGCTTGGTAGACTCCTACGAGCAGTACTTC. Encoded protein: CASSLVDSYEQYF.

The gene calls are TRBV5-6 and TRBJ1-6; D unclear. V lost 4 bases and J lost 5, with 10 bases in between. The CDR3 runs 14 residues. CDR1 SGHDT and CDR2 YYEEEE come from the germline V gene. CDR3 region: CASSPDGNNSPLHF. The CDR3 DNA reads TGTGCCAGCAGCCCTGACGGAAATAATTCACCCCTCCACTTT. Using reference TRBV5-6 and TRBJ1-6 for the parts outside the CDR3, the full variable domain is DAGVTQSPTHLIKTRGQQVTLRCSPKSGHDTVSWYQQALGQGPQFIFQYYEEEERQRGNFPDRFSGHQFPNYSSELNVNALLLGDSALYLCASSPDGNNSPLHFGNGTRLTVT.

In DNA form, the CDR3 reads TGTGCCAGTAGTCCATTGACAGAGGCGGGCGAGCAGTACTTC. This gives the protein CASSPLTEAGEQYF. This chain uses TRBV19 with TRBJ2-7; tentatively, D is TRBD1 or TRBD2 (5 bases each). The ends were cut back, 5 bases at V and 6 bases at J, with 17 bases in the middle. This CDR3 comprises 14 residues. The germline CDR1 and CDR2 sequences are LNHDA and SQIVND (reference sequence).

The V gene is TRBV15, the J gene TRBJ1-5; 9 nucleotides agree with TRBD1. J lost 2 bases, V lost 4 bases, and 3 bases had no gene match. The CDR3 has 15 amino acids. Germline-derived CDR1 and CDR2 are LNHNV and YYDKDF (reference sequence). This CDR3 is CATSIWTGGNQPQHF. DNA for the CDR3: TGTGCCACCAGCATCTGGACAGGGGGCAATCAGCCCCAGCATTTT. The full variable domain, its missing parts supplied by reference TRBV15 and TRBJ1-5, is DAMVIQNPRYQVTQFGKPVTLSCSQTLNHNVMYWYQQKSSQAPKLLFHYYDKDFNNEADTPDNFQSRRPNTSFCFLDIRSPGLGDTAMYLCATSIWTGGNQPQHFGDGTRLSIL.

The rearrangement joins TRBV5-5 to TRBJ1-4; TRBD1 aligns across 7 bases. This CDR3 is 14 amino acids long. The germline V gene has CDR1 SGHKS and CDR2 YYEKEE (reference sequence). With V trimmed by 5 bases and J by 4 bases, 5 bases remained unmatched. The DNA for the CDR3 is TGTGCCAGCAGACCGGGACAGCGTAATGAAAAACTGTTTTTT. Translation: CASRPGQRNEKLFF. Based on the CDR3 plus reference TRBV5-5 and TRBJ1-4, the full variable domain is DAGVTQSPTHLIKTRGQQVTLRCSPISGHKSVSWYQQVLGQGPQFIFQYYEKEERGRGNFPDRFSARQFPNYSSELNVNALLLGDSALYLCASRPGQRNEKLFFGSGTQLSVL.

The V and J genes are TRBV27 and TRBJ2-1, with TRBD2 identical over 12 bases. The CDR3 is 16 residues long. Germline lookup yields CDR1 MNHEY and CDR2 SMNVEV (reference sequence). After removal of 0 bases from V and 8 bases from J, the junction contained 5 bases not matched to a gene. CDR3 residues: CASSLSLAGGLDEQFF. CDR3 coding DNA: TGTGCCAGCAGTTTATCCCTAGCGGGAGGGCTGGATGAGCAGTTCTTC.

The chain combines TRBV27 with TRBJ2-7; D not certain. The germline gives CDR1 MNHEY, CDR2 SMNVEV (reference sequence). This CDR3 has 11 amino acids. V lost 8 bases and J 6 bases, leaving 11 bases between the germline ends. This CDR3 is CASSVGFEQYF. CDR3 sequence (DNA): TGTGCCAGCTCCGTAGGGTTCGAGCAGTACTTC.

As DNA, the CDR3 is TGTGCCAGCAGCCTCCTTTCTGGACAGGGAGTGGAGCAGTACTTC. Its protein product is CASSLLSGQGVEQYF. J is TRBJ2-7 and V is TRBV7-9, with TRBD1 matching over 8 bases. The CDR3 loop spans 15 amino acids. The germline CDR1 and CDR2 sequences are SEHNR and FQNEAQ (reference sequence). The junction had 13 bases not matched to a gene; V was cut back by 5 bases and J by 7 bases.

This chain joins TRBV27 and TRBJ2-3; TRBD2 is a possible D gene (6 bases). V was clipped by 5 bases and J by 5 bases, with 8 bases between them. CDR1 is MNHEY and CDR2 is SMNVEV in the germline V gene (reference sequence). This CDR3 is 12 amino acids long. The CDR3 sequence is CASSDGGDTQYF. CDR3 coding DNA: TGTGCCAGCAGTGACGGGGGAGATACGCAGTATTTT.

This clone appeared a single time. This chain connects TRBV7-3 to TRBJ2-5; TRBD1 agrees at 7 bases. The V gene end was trimmed by 1 base and the J gene end by 2 bases; junction bases not matched to a gene: 7. CDR3 length: 16 residues. The V gene's germline CDR1 is SGHTA and CDR2 FQGTGA. The CDR3 nucleotides read TGTGCCAGCAGCTTAATGACAGGGATGGGTCAAGAGACCCAGTACTTC. Translation: CASSLMTGMGQETQYF. The complete variable domain, with remaining parts taken from reference TRBV7-3 and TRBJ2-5, reads GAGVSQTPSNKVTEKGKYVELRCDPISGHTALYWYRQSLGQGPEFLIYFQGTGAADDSGLPNDRFFAVRPEGSVSTLKIQRTERGDSAVYLCASSLMTGMGQETQYFGPGTRLLVL.

This clone was picked up one time. The J gene is TRBJ1-1, the V gene TRBV4-3; D is unclear. Germline CDR1 and CDR2: LGHNA and YSLEER. The CDR3 contains 13 residues. V was shortened by 4 bases and J by 3 bases, with 9 bases between the two germline ends. CDR3 sequence: CASSRPGDTEAFF. CDR3 sequence (DNA): TGCGCCAGCAGCCGACCTGGGGACACTGAAGCTTTCTTT.

The chain combines TRBV28 with TRBJ1-1; D remains unclear. The V end lost 3 bases, the J end lost 1 base, and 9 bases lay between the germline ends. CDR1 is MDHEN, CDR2 SYDVKM, per germline. The CDR3 has 14 amino acids. The CDR3 region is CASSFPPGNTEAFF. The CDR3 DNA reads as TGTGCCAGCAGTTTTCCCCCAGGGAACACTGAAGCTTTCTTT.

This clone occurred a few times. J is TRBJ1-1 and V is TRBV14; tentative D call: TRBD1 (5 bases). This CDR3 comprises 12 residues. Germline assignment: CDR1 SGHDN and CDR2 FVKESK. The germline V and J ends were trimmed by 6 bases and 1 base, with 6 bases remaining between them. This chain's CDR3 is CASRGENTEAFF. CDR3 DNA sequence: TGTGCCAGCAGAGGGGAGAACACTGAAGCTTTCTTT. Based on the CDR3 plus reference TRBV14 and TRBJ1-1, the full variable domain is EAGVTQFPSHSVIEKGQTVTLRCDPISGHDNLYWYRRVMGKEIKFLLHFVKESKQDESGMPNNRFLAERTGGTYSTLKVQPAELEDSGVYFCASRGENTEAFFGQGTRLTVV.

The rearrangement links TRBV5-1 to TRBJ2-5, with TRBD1 matching 7 bases. The CDR3 has 14 amino acids. Germline assignment: CDR1 SGHRS and CDR2 YFSETQ. Unmatched junction bases numbered 4, after V lost 4 bases and J lost 1 base. CDR3 nucleotide sequence: TGCGCCAGCAGCAACGACAGGGCCCAAGAGACCCAGTACTTC. Its translation is CASSNDRAQETQYF.

The gene calls are TRBV2 and TRBJ2-1, with a weak D call TRBD2 (6 bases). This CDR3 is 18 amino acids long. Germline V CDR1 and CDR2: SNHLY, FYNNEI. Trimming took 3 bases from V and 0 from J, leaving 18 bases between them. DNA of the CDR3: TGTGCCAGCAGTGATCCGACCGAAGGGAGGAGCTCCTACAATGAGCAGTTCTTC. This encodes CASSDPTEGRSSYNEQFF.